The 9 T cell receptor beta chains given below trace back to one sample, sequenced in a study of regulatory T cells in long-lasting Graves disease. iRepertoire HTBI primers and Arm-PCR of CDR3 regions built TCR beta libraries. TCRdb passed the multiplex PCR reads through MiXCR, listing each CDR3 protein once. The profile covers around 500,000 distinct CDR3 sequences, with more than 10% appearing a single time and roughly 8.9% taken by the ten largest. Time point described: newly diagnosed GD, antithyroid drugs for less than 3 months. TCR sequences were obtained from RNA taken from PBMCs. These data were likewise used in another study, on T cells in Graves' hyperthyroidism and ophthalmopathy.

Sequenced material: peripheral blood mononuclear cells (PBMCs), taken at new diagnosis, from a patient treated with antithyroid drugs. All receptors derive from a woman in her twenties or thirties with Graves disease.

This clonotype appeared many times. The chain has TRBV5-4 and TRBJ1-1; the D gene is possibly TRBD1 (6 bases). V was pared by 4 bases and J by 0 bases, with 13 bases between. Per the germline V gene, CDR1 is SGHNT and CDR2 is YYREEE (reference sequence). This CDR3 is 15 amino acids long. This CDR3 reads CASSNRAGVNTEAFF. Here the CDR3 DNA reads TGTGCCAGCAGCAACAGGGCCGGGGTGAACACTGAAGCTTTCTTT.

Many counts were recorded for this clonotype. The rearrangement joins TRBV5-1 to TRBJ1-1, with D uncertain. The CDR3 sequence is 16 residues long. Per the germline V gene, CDR1 is SGHRS and CDR2 is YFSETQ. Trimming took off 7 bases at V and 1 base at J, with 20 bases between the two ends. The CDR3: CASCPQWTGGNTEAFF. The CDR3 coding sequence is TGCGCCAGCTGTCCGCAATGGACGGGAGGGAACACTGAAGCTTTCTTT.

This clonotype occurred many times. The gene calls are TRBV30 and TRBJ2-5; a weak D match, TRBD1 (5 bases). Trimming took 2 bases from V and 3 from J, leaving 19 bases between them. Germline V lookup: CDR1 GTSNPN, CDR2 SVGIG (reference sequence). This CDR3 region has 16 residues. The DNA of the CDR3 is TGTGCCTGGAGTATACCCAGACAGAGACTCAAAGAGACCCAGTACTTC. It translates to CAWSIPRQRLKETQYF.

This clonotype was observed at least ten times. The V call is TRBV5-1, the J call TRBJ2-7; 7 nucleotides match TRBD1. The V and J ends lost 7 bases and 3 bases, in that order; junction bases with no gene match: 10. Germline V gives CDR1 SGHRS, CDR2 YFSETQ. The CDR3 runs to 14 residues. In nucleotides, the CDR3 is TGCGCCAGCGCGACCCGGGACAGCCTCTACGAGCAGTACTTC. It codes for CASATRDSLYEQYF.

This clonotype was counted ten times or more. J is TRBJ2-2 and V is TRBV30; D unresolved. The germline V gene has CDR1 GTSNPN and CDR2 SVGIG (reference sequence). Trimming left V 2 bases short and J 3 bases short, with 7 bases between. CDR3 length: 13 amino acids. The CDR3 nucleotides read TGTGCCTGGAGTACCCCTTACACCGGGGAGCTGTTTTTT. Encoded protein: CAWSTPYTGELFF.

This clonotype was counted at least ten times. The chain has TRBV6-5 and TRBJ2-2; D may correspond to TRBD1 or TRBD2 (5 bases each). Trimming took off 4 bases at V and 8 bases at J, with 17 bases between the two ends. Germline CDR1 is MNHEY and CDR2 is SVGAGI. CDR3 length: 15 residues. CDR3 in amino acids: CASSSFYGGAGELFF. CDR3 DNA: TGTGCCAGCAGTTCCTTCTATGGGGGTGCGGGGGAGCTGTTTTTT.

This clonotype was counted many times. This rearrangement joins TRBV7-8 to TRBJ2-1; D uncertain. The V end was cut by 3 bases, the J end by 6 bases, with 12 bases between. The germline V gene encodes CDR1 SGHVS and CDR2 FQNEAQ. CDR3 length: 14 residues. The CDR3 here is CASSFLSLANEQFF. The CDR3 nucleotides read TGTGCCAGCAGCTTCCTGTCCCTTGCCAATGAGCAGTTCTTC.

This chain joins TRBV18 and TRBJ1-5; tentative D call: TRBD1 (5 bases). Germline CDR1 and CDR2: KGHSH and LQKENI. The CDR3 is 16 residues long. The V gene lost 2 bases and the J gene lost 3 bases, with 14 bases spanning the gap. This CDR3 is CASSPLPRTSNQPQHF. In nucleotides, the CDR3 is TGTGCCAGCTCACCATTGCCGAGGACATCCAATCAGCCCCAGCATTTT.

This clonotype was counted many times. The CDR3 reads CASSGQGLGNTEAFF. The CDR3 nucleotides are TGTGCCAGCAGTGGACAGGGGTTGGGAAACACTGAAGCTTTCTTT. This rearrangement joins TRBV28 to TRBJ1-1; 9 bases are shared with TRBD1. This CDR3 is 15 amino acids long. CDR1 and CDR2 (germline): MDHEN, SYDVKM. Trimming at V came to 5 bases and at J to 2 bases, leaving 6 bases not matched to a gene. Full variable domain (remainder filled in from reference TRBV28 and TRBJ1-1): DVKVTQSSRYLVKRTGEKVFLECVQDMDHENMFWYRQDPGLGLRLIYFSYDVKMKEKGDIPEGYSVSREKKERFSLILESASTNQTSMYLCASSGQGLGNTEAFFGQGTRLTVV.